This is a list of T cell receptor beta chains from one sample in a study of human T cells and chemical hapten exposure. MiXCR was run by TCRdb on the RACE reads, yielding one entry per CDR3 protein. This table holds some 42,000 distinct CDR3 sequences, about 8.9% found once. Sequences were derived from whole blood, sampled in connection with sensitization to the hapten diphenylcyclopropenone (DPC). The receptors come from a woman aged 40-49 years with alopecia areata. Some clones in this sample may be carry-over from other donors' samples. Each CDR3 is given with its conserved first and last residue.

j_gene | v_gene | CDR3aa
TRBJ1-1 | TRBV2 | CASSTGGFTEAFF
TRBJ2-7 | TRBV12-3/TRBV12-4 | CASGESGQKGAYEQYF
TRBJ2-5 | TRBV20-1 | CSARVWGLAGDQETQYF
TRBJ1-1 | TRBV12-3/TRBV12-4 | CASSLDIVNTEAFF
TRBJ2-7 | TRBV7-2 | CDSSHSGTLSYEQYF
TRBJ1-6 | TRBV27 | CASSFNRNSPLHF
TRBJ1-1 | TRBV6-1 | CASNKDRATEAFF
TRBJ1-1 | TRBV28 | CASSFGLPNTEAFF
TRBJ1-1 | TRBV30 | CAWIQAEWREAFF
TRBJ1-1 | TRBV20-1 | CSASKNRMNTEAFF
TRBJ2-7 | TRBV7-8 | CASSLLAGAPDEQYF
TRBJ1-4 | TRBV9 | CASSQVMGAGNEKLFF
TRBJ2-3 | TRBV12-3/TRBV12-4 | CASVRVSTDTQYF
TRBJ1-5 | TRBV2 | CASSKGQSNQPQHF
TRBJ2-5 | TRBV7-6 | CASSPTILATQYF
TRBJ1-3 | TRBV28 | CASIPGGRDTIYF
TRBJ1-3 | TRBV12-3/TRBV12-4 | CASSLGGRRFSGNTIYF
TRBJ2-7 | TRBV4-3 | CASSQDGIGNYEQYF
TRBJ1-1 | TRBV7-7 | CASSSTMNTEAFF
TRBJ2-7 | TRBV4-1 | CASSPSGTYEQYF
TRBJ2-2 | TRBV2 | CASSAGQANTGELFF
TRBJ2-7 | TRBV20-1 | CSARDGEIYEQYF
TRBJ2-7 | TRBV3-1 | CASSQDSLAYEQYF
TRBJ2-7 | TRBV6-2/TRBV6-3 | CASSRGTEPYEQYF
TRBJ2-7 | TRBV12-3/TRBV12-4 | CASRPDPGRAYEQYF
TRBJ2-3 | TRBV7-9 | CASNSYGEFDTQYF
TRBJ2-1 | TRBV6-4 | CASSESGGAGNEQFF
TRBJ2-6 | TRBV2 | CASSSNRQGATGANVLTF
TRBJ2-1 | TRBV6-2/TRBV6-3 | CASTKSSYNEQFF
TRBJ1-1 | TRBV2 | CASIPVVNTEAFF
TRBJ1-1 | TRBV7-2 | CASSDRVHTEAFF
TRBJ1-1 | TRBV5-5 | CASSLLKGTEAFF
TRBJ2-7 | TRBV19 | CASSSRQANYEQYF
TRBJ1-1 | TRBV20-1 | CSAPPHPNTEAFF
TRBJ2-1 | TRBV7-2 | CASSSTGFEQFF
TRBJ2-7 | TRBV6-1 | CASSPTSYYEQYF
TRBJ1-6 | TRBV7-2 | CASSIGPNSPLHF
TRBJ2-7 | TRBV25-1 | CASSPRGVGGIEQYF
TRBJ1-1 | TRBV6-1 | CASSRGQQGAVTEAFF
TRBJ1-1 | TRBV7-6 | CASSSPGGAGGTEAFF
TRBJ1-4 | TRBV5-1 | CASSFDRGEKLFF
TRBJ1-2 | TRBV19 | CASYQGDYGYTF
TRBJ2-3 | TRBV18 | CASSLLASGETSTDTQYF
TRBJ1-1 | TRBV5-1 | CASSPGEGTPRRNTEAFF
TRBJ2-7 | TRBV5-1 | CASSYYGTSYEQYF